These T cell receptor beta chains were read from a single sample in a study of blood T cell repertoires in COVID-19. Some clones are missing from TCRdb's copy, which holds only in-frame ones; the method was immunoSEQ multiplex PCR. Of hundreds of thousands of clones listed, 70% to 90% are singletons. The material sequenced was PBMCs or T cells enriched from blood (not recorded which). These receptors originate from a woman in her late teens or twenties with acute COVID-19. Both conserved end residues are part of each CDR3. Each record gives: J gene, V gene, CDR3 length, D gene, CDR3 protein, CDR3 DNA. The D gene is left open where the match is weak.

TRBJ2-1 | TRBV7-2 | 15 | NA | CASSLARRQTNEQFF | TGTGCCAGCAGCTTAGCGCGGAGACAGACCAATGAGCAGTTCTTC
TRBJ2-1 | TRBV5-1 | 14 | NA | CASSLRLAYNEQFF | TGCGCCAGCAGCCTTCGACTAGCCTACAATGAGCAGTTCTTC
TRBJ2-3 | TRBV28 | 14 | TRBD1 | CASSLTGVGDTQYF | TGTGCCAGCAGCTTGACAGGGGTGGGAGATACGCAGTATTTT
TRBJ1-4 | TRBV9 | 15 | TRBD1 | CASSEGGTGYEKLFF | TGTGCCAGCAGCGAAGGCGGGACAGGATATGAAAAACTGTTTTTT
TRBJ1-3 | TRBV6-1 | 13 | NA | CASSEVGGNTIYF | TGTGCCAGCAGTGAAGTTGGGGGGAACACCATATATTTT
TRBJ2-7 | TRBV3-1/TRBV3-2 | 15 | NA | CASSHGQGFSYEQYF | TGTGCCAGCAGCCACGGCCAGGGATTCTCGTACGAGCAGTACTTC
TRBJ1-2 | TRBV9 | 15 | NA | CASSVDLPGLYGYTF | TGTGCCAGCAGCGTAGACCTACCGGGACTCTATGGCTACACCTTC
TRBJ2-5 | TRBV27 | 13 | NA | CASSFRSGETQYF | TGTGCCAGCAGTTTTCGCTCAGGGGAGACCCAGTACTTC
TRBJ2-3 | TRBV2 | 16 | TRBD1 | CASSGLPGQRLRTQYF | TGTGCCAGCAGTGGCTTGCCGGGACAGCGCCTTCGTACGCAGTATTTT
TRBJ2-1 | TRBV7-9 | 14 | TRBD1 | CASSTSQGQNEQFF | TGTGCCAGCAGCACTTCACAGGGACAGAATGAGCAGTTCTTC
TRBJ2-2 | TRBV27 | 14 | NA | CASSWRENTGELFF | TGTGCCAGCAGTTGGAGGGAGAACACCGGGGAGCTGTTTTTT
TRBJ1-4 | TRBV5-1 | 15 | NA | CASSLLGAANEKLFF | TGCGCCAGCAGCTTGTTAGGGGCGGCTAATGAAAAACTGTTTTTT
TRBJ1-6 | TRBV19 | 14 | NA | CACEGGGYNSPLHF | TGTGCCTGCGAGGGGGGGGGATATAATTCACCCCTCCACTTT